This TCR beta chain was captured in a study of blood T cell repertoires in COVID-19. Clones were read by immunoSEQ multiplex PCR, and TCRdb kept only the in-frame ones, dropping some. This table holds 200,000 to 300,000 clones, about 87% found once. The junction had 2 bases not matched to a gene; V was cut back by 3 bases and J by 4 bases. Germline CDR1 is SGHVS and CDR2 is FNYEAQ. This CDR3 region has 15 residues. This clone was seen only a few times. This chain links TRBV7-6 with TRBJ2-3; 12 positions agree with TRBD2. The receptor was isolated from a woman in her 40s with acute COVID-19. The sample was PBMCs or T cells enriched from blood (not recorded which). In nucleotides, the CDR3 is TGTGCCAGCAGCTTGAGACTAGCGGGAGCAGATACGCAGTATTTT. This codes for CASSLRLAGADTQYF.